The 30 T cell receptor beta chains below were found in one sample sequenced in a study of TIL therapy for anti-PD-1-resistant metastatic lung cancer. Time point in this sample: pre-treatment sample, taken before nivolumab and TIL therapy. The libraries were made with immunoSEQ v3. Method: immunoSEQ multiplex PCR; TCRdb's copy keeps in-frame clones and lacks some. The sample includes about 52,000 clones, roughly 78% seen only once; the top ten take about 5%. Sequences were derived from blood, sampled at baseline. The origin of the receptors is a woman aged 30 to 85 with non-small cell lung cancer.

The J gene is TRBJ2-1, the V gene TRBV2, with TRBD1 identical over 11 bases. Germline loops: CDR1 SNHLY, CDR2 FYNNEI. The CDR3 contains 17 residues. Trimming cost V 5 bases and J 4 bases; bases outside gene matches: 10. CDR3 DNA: TGTGCCAGCAGTCGTAGAAGGACAGGGGGCCTTTACAATGAGCAGTTCTTC. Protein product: CASSRRRTGGLYNEQFF.

In DNA, the CDR3 is TGTGCCAGCAGTTCGTCACAGGGGGCAAGGTATGGCTACACCTTC. It specifies CASSSSQGARYGYTF. The chain couples TRBV28 to TRBJ1-2; TRBD1 agrees at 9 bases. CDR1 and CDR2 from the germline V gene are MDHEN and SYDVKM. The CDR3 spans 15 residues. V dropped 4 bases and J dropped 5; count of bases not matched to a gene: 8.

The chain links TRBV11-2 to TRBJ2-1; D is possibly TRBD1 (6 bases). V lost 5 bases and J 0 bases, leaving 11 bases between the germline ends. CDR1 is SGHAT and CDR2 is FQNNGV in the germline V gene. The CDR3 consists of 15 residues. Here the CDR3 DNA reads TGTGCCAGCAGCGCCGGGACAAGCTCCTACAATGAGCAGTTCTTC. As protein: CASSAGTSSYNEQFF.

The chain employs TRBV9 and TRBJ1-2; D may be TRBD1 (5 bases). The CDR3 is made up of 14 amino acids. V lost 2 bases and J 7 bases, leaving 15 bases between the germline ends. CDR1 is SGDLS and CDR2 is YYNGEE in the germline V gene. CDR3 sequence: CASSVLGDGFGYTF. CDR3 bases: TGTGCCAGCAGCGTGCTAGGGGACGGCTTTGGCTACACCTTC. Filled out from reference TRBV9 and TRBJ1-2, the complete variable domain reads DSGVTQTPKHLITATGQRVTLRCSPRSGDLSVYWYQQSLDQGLQFLIQYYNGEERAKGNILERFSAQQFPDLHSELNLSSLELGDSALYFCASSVLGDGFGYTFGSGTRLTVV.

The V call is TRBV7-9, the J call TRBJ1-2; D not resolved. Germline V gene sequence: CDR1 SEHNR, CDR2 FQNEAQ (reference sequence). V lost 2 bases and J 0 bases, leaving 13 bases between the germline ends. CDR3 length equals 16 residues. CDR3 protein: CASSLSGSDPNYGYTF. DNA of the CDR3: TGTGCCAGCAGCTTAAGTGGCAGCGACCCTAACTATGGCTACACCTTC.

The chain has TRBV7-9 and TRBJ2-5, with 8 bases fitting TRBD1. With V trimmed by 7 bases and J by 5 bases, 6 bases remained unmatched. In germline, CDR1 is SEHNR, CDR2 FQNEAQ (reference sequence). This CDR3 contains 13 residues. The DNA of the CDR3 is TGTGCCAGCATCCAGGGGGCGGAGGAGACCCAGTACTTC. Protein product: CASIQGAEETQYF.

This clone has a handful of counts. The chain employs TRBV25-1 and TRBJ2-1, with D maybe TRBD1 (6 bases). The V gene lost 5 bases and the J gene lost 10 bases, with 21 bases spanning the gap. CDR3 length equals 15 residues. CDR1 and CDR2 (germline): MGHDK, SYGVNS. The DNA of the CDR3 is TGTGCCAGCAGTAGGGACCAAGGGGGTTTGGGGGAGCAGTTCTTC. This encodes CASSRDQGGLGEQFF.

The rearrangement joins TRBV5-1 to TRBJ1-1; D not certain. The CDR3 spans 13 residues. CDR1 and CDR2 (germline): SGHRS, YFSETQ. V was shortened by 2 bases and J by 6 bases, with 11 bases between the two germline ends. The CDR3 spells CASSLILGAEAFF. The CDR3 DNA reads TGCGCCAGCAGCTTAATTTTGGGCGCTGAAGCTTTCTTT.

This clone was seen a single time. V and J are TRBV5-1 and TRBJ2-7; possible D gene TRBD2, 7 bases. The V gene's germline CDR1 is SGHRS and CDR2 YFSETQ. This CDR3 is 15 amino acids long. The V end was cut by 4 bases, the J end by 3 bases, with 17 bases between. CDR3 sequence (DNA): TGCGCCAGCAGCCTCGCACGGGGGGCGGGCTACGAGCAGTACTTC. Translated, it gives CASSLARGAGYEQYF.

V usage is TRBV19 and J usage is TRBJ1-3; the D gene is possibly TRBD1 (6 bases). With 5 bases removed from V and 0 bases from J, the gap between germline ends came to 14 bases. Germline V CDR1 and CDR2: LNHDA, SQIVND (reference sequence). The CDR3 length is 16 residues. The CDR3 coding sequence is TGTGCCAGTAGTGTCGGACAGTTCTACTCTGGAAACACCATATATTTT. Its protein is CASSVGQFYSGNTIYF.

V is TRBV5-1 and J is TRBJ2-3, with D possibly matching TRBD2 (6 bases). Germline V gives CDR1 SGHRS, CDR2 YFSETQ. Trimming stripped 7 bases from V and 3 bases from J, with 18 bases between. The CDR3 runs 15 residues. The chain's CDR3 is CASRRAGESTDTQYF. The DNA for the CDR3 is TGCGCCAGCCGGAGAGCGGGCGAGAGTACAGATACGCAGTATTTT.

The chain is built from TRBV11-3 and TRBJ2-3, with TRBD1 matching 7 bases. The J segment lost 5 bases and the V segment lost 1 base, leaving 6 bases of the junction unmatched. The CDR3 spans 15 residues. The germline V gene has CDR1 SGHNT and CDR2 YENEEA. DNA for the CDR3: TGTGCCAGCAGCTTAGGACAGGGTAAAGGAGATACGCAGTATTTT. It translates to CASSLGQGKGDTQYF.

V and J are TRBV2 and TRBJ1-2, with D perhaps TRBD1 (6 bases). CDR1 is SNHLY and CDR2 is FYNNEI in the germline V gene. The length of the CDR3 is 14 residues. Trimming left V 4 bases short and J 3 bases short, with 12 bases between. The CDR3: CASSVQGPHYGYTF. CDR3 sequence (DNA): TGTGCCAGCAGTGTACAGGGCCCACACTATGGCTACACCTTC.

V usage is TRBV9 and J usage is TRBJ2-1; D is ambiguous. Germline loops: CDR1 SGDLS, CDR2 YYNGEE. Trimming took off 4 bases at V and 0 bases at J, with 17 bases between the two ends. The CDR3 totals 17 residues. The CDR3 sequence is CASSPSGRPGSYNEQFF. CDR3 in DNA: TGTGCCAGCAGCCCTTCCGGGCGGCCCGGCTCCTACAATGAGCAGTTCTTC.

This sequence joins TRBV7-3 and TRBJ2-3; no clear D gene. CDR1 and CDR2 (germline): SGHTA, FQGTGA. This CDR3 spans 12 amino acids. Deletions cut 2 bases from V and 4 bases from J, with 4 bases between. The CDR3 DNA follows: TGTGCCAGCAGCTTATTCCCAGATACGCAGTATTTT. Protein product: CASSLFPDTQYF.

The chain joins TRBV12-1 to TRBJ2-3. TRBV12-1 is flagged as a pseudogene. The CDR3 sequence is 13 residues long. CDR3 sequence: CASSFLKSGVWGF. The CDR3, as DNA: TGTGCCAGCAGCTTTTTAAAATCCGGAGTCTGGGGTTTT.

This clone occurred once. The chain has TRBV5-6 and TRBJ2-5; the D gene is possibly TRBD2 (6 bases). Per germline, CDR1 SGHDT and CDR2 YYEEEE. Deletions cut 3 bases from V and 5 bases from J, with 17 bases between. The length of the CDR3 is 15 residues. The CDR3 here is CASSSQGGGRETQYF. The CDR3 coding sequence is TGTGCCAGCAGCTCCCAGGGCGGAGGGAGGGAGACCCAGTACTTC.

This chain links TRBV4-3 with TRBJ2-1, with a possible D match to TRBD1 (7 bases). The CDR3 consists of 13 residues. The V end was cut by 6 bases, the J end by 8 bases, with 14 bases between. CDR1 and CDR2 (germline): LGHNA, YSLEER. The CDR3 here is CASSDGGGDEQFF. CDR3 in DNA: TGCGCCAGCAGTGATGGAGGGGGCGATGAGCAGTTCTTC.

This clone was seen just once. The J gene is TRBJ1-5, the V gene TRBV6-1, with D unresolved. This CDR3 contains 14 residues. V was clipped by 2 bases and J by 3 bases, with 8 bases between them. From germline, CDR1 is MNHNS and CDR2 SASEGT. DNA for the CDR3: TGTGCCAGCAGTGAAACCCCCCTCAATCAGCCCCAGCATTTT. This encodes CASSETPLNQPQHF.

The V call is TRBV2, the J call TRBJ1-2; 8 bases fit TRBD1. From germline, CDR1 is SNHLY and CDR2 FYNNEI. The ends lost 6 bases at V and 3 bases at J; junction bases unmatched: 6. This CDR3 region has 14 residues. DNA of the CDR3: TGTGCCAGCAGACAGGACAGGGAACACTATGGCTACACCTTC. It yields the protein CASRQDREHYGYTF.

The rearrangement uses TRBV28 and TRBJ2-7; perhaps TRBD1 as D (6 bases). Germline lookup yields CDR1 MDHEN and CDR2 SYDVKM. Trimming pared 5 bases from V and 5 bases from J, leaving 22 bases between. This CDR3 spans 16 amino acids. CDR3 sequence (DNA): TGTGCCAGCAGTGAGAAAATAACAGGGTTTAACGACGAGCAGTACTTC. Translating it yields CASSEKITGFNDEQYF.

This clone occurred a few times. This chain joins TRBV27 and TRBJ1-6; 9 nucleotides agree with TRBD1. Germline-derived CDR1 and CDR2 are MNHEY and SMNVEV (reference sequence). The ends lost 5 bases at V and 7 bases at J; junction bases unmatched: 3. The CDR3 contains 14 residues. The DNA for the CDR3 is TGTGCCAGCAGTAGACAGGGGGAAAATTCACCCCTCCACTTT. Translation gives CASSRQGENSPLHF.

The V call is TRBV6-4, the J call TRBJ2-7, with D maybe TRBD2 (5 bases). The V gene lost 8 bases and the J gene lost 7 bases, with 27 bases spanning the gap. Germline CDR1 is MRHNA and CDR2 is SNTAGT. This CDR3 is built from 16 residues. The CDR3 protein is CASFRTKGGGAGEQYF. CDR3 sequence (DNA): TGTGCCAGCTTTCGGACGAAAGGCGGAGGCGCCGGTGAGCAGTACTTC.

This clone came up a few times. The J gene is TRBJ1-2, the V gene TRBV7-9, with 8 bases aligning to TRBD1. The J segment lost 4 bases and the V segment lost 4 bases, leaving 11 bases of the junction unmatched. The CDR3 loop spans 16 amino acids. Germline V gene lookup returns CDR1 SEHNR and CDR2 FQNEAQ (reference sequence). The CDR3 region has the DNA TGTGCCAGCAGCTCCTCCTCCCGGACAGGGTTCTATGGCTACACCTTC. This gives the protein CASSSSSRTGFYGYTF.

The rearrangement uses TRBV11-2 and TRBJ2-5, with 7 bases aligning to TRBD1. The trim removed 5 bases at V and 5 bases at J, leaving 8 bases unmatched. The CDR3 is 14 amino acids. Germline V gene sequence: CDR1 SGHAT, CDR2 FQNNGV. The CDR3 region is CASSPGTAAETQYF. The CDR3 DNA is TGTGCCAGCAGCCCTGGGACAGCGGCGGAGACCCAGTACTTC.

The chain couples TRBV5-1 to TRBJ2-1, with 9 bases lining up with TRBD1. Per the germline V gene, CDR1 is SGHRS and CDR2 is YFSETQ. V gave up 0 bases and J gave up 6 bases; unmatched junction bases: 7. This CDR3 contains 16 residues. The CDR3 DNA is TGCGCCAGCAGCTTGGTAGGGACAGGGTATAGCAATGAGCAGTTCTTC. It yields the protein CASSLVGTGYSNEQFF.

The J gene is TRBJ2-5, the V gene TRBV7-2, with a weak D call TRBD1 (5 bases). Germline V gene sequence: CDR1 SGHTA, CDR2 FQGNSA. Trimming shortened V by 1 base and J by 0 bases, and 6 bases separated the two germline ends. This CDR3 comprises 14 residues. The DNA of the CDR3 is TGTGCCAGCAGCTTAGGACAGCACCAAGAGACCCAGTACTTC. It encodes CASSLGQHQETQYF. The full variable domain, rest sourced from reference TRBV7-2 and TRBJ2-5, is GAGVSQSPSNKVTEKGKDVELRCDPISGHTALYWYRQSLGQGLEFLIYFQGNSAPDKSGLPSDRFSAERTGGSVSTLTIQRTQQEDSAVYLCASSLGQHQETQYFGPGTRLLVL.

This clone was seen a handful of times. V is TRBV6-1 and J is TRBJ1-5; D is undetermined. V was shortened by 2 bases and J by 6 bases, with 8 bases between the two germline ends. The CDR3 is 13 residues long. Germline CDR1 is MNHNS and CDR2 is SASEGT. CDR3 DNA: TGTGCCAGCAGTGAACTATCGGGTCAGCCCCAGCATTTT. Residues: CASSELSGQPQHF.

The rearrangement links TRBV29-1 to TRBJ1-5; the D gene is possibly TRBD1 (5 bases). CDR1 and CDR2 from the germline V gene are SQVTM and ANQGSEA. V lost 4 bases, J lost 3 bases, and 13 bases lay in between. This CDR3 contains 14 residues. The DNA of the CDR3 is TGCAGCGTTGTCAGGGTTCGTGACAATCAGCCCCAGCATTTT. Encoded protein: CSVVRVRDNQPQHF.

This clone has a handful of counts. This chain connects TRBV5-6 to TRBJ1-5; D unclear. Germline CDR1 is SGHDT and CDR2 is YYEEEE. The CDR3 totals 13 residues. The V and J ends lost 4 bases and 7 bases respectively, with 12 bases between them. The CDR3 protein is CASSTDGGQPQHF. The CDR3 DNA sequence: TGTGCCAGCAGCACAGACGGAGGGCAGCCCCAGCATTTT. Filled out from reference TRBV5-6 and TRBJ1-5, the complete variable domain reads DAGVTQSPTHLIKTRGQQVTLRCSPKSGHDTVSWYQQALGQGPQFIFQYYEEEERQRGNFPDRFSGHQFPNYSSELNVNALLLGDSALYLCASSTDGGQPQHFGDGTRLSIL.